This TCR beta chain emerged from a study of blood T cell repertoires in COVID-19. Study-wide background: T cells, B-cell-depleted T cells, or PBMCs supplied cDNA or gDNA.

Per the original data handling: Reference gene primers were amplified, and this amplification served to estimate nucleated cell counts. Sequencing used immunoSEQ multiplex PCR; TCRdb keeps in-frame clones, though not all of them. The V and J calls and clone size are taken from that table; D and trimming were inferred from the DNA. The top ten hold around 3% of the sample, which has about 400,000 clones, more than 75% seen once. The length of the CDR3 is 13 residues. Per the germline V gene, CDR1 is MGHRA and CDR2 is YSYEKL. Between the trimmed V and J ends, which lost 3 bases and 4 bases, there was a span of 7 bases.

V and J are TRBV4-1 and TRBJ2-1; D not certain. Sequenced: peripheral blood. The source is a human donor in a cohort sampled during active COVID-19. In DNA form, the CDR3 reads TGCGCCAGCAGCCAGTTTGAGTACAATGAGCAGTTCTTC. Translating it yields CASSQFEYNEQFF.